What follows are 13 T cell receptor beta chains derived from one specimen sequenced in a study of human T cells and chemical hapten exposure. Time point indicated: patch test 1, 2 weeks after DPC sensitization. The treatment here: therapeutic diphenylcyclopropenone sensitization with weekly scalp DPC. Using its own MiXCR run on the RACE reads, TCRdb lists one record per CDR3 protein. The sample has fewer than 500,000 distinct CDR3 sequences; about 4.4% are singletons. Specimen: whole blood, collected in connection with sensitization to the hapten diphenylcyclopropenone (DPC). The receptor source for this set is a woman between 50 and 59 years old with alopecia areata. Some clones in this sample may be carry-over from other donors' samples.

This clonotype was recorded at least ten times. The gene calls are TRBV7-2 and TRBJ2-6; D could derive from TRBD1 or TRBD2 (5 bases each). Germline CDR1 and CDR2: SGHTA and FQGNSA. The CDR3 consists of 16 residues. Trimming took 2 bases from V and 0 from J, leaving 8 bases between them. CDR3 residues: CASSLRGPSGANVLTF. As DNA, the CDR3 is TGTGCCAGCAGCTTAAGGGGACCCTCTGGGGCCAACGTCCTGACTTTC.

J is TRBJ2-3 and V is TRBV18; TRBD2 is a possible D gene (6 bases). The CDR3 runs to 15 residues. Trimming left V 0 bases short and J 11 bases short, with 18 bases between. Germline V gene sequence: CDR1 KGHSH, CDR2 LQKENI. The CDR3 spells CASSPPAGSEVRQYF. In DNA form, the CDR3 reads TGTGCCAGCTCACCACCGGCGGGGTCCGAGGTGAGGCAGTATTTT.

Many counts were recorded for this clonotype. V gene TRBV9 combines with J gene TRBJ1-6; D unclear. Trimming shortened V by 0 bases and J by 8 bases, and 9 bases separated the two germline ends. Germline CDR1 SGDLS, CDR2 YYNGEE. The CDR3 has 14 residues. Here the CDR3 reads CASSVGLEDSPLHF. CDR3 DNA sequence: TGTGCCAGCAGCGTAGGGTTGGAGGATTCACCCCTCCACTTT.

This clonotype was recorded many times. The chain has TRBV2 and TRBJ2-1; no reliable D call. The CDR3 has 14 amino acids. The V and J ends lost 5 bases and 10 bases respectively, with 18 bases between them. Germline V gene lookup returns CDR1 SNHLY and CDR2 FYNNEI. The CDR3 sequence is CASSLRTPGFEQFF. In DNA, the CDR3 is TGTGCCAGCAGTCTGCGGACCCCAGGATTCGAGCAGTTCTTC.

The table lists this clonotype with many counts. This CDR3 reads CSVAGKAGHSYNEQFF. CDR3 coding DNA: TGCAGCGTTGCCGGGAAAGCGGGCCACTCCTACAATGAGCAGTTCTTC. This chain links TRBV29-1 with TRBJ2-1; possibly TRBD2 for D (6 bases). Germline-derived CDR1 and CDR2 are SQVTM and ANQGSEA. This CDR3 spans 16 amino acids. Trimming pared 4 bases from V and 0 bases from J, leaving 16 bases between.

This rearrangement joins TRBV7-9 to TRBJ2-5, with TRBD2 as a possible D gene (5 bases). Germline-derived CDR1 and CDR2 are SEHNR and FQNEAQ (reference sequence). CDR3 length equals 14 residues. Deletions cut 5 bases from V and 3 bases from J, with 13 bases between. This CDR3 is CASSPRAEEETQYF. DNA of the CDR3: TGTGCCAGCAGCCCGCGGGCAGAGGAAGAGACCCAGTACTTC. Looking up the rest from reference TRBV7-9 and TRBJ2-5 gives the full variable domain: DTGVSQNPRHKITKRGQNVTFRCDPISEHNRLYWYRQTLGQGPEFLTYFQNEAQLEKSRLLSDRFSAERPKGSFSTLEIQRTEQGDSAMYLCASSPRAEEETQYFGPGTRLLVL.

The chain has TRBV23-1 and TRBJ2-1; no clear D gene. Being an ORF, TRBV23-1 has a function that is uncertain. The V end lost 3 bases, the J end lost 6 bases, and 9 bases lay between the germline ends. The CDR3 runs to 13 residues. CDR3 loop: CASSHRDLNEQFF. The CDR3 DNA reads as TGCGCCAGCAGTCATCGAGACCTCAATGAGCAGTTCTTC.

This clonotype was recorded many times. The chain couples TRBV7-3 to TRBJ2-2; TRBD2 matches 12 bases. V was pared by 5 bases and J by 5 bases, with 3 bases of the junction left unmatched. Germline V gene data show CDR1 as SGHTA and CDR2 as FQGTGA. CDR3 length: 15 residues. The CDR3 sequence is CASSRTSGITGELFF. The CDR3 region has the DNA TGTGCCAGCAGCCGGACTAGCGGGATTACCGGGGAGCTGTTTTTT.

At least ten counts were recorded for this clonotype. V and J are TRBV7-6 and TRBJ2-1; D possibly matches TRBD1 or TRBD2 (6 bases each). This CDR3 has 15 amino acids. V was shortened by 4 bases and J by 8 bases, with 18 bases between the two germline ends. Germline-derived CDR1 and CDR2 are SGHVS and FNYEAQ. The CDR3 here is CASSWGAASSDEQFF. The CDR3, as DNA: TGTGCCAGCAGCTGGGGGGCAGCTAGCTCCGATGAGCAGTTCTTC.

This clonotype was found many times. The chain carries TRBV4-1 and TRBJ1-2, with 8 nucleotides matching TRBD1. Looked up from germline, CDR1 is MGHRA and CDR2 is YSYEKL. This CDR3 has 17 residues. V lost 5 bases, J lost 2 bases, and 13 bases stayed unmatched. The DNA of the CDR3 is TGCGCCAGCAGCTCAAGGGTTCGTCAGGGGGCCAACTATGGCTACACCTTC. Translation gives CASSSRVRQGANYGYTF.

In this sample, this clonotype turned up many times. The chain recombines TRBV2 with TRBJ2-1; tentatively, D is TRBD1 (8 bases). V dropped 7 bases and J dropped 4 bases, with 17 bases sitting between them. The CDR3 totals 15 residues. Germline-derived CDR1 and CDR2 are SNHLY and FYNNEI. The CDR3 DNA follows: TGTGCCAGCACCGAAAAGCGGGACAGGTACAATGAGCAGTTCTTC. It yields the protein CASTEKRDRYNEQFF.

This clonotype appeared a few times. This rearrangement joins TRBV10-2 to TRBJ1-2; D gene unclear. Germline lookup yields CDR1 WSHSY and CDR2 SAAADI. V gave up 5 bases and J gave up 3 bases, with 19 bases separating them. The CDR3 is 16 residues long. CDR3 amino acids: CASSPGPILVDYGYTF. The CDR3, as DNA: TGCGCCAGCAGTCCCGGGCCTATCCTGGTGGACTATGGCTACACCTTC.

Ten or more counts support this clonotype. The V and J genes are TRBV9 and TRBJ1-5; no reliable D call. V was trimmed by 10 bases and J by 3 bases, leaving 11 bases between them. Germline assignment: CDR1 SGDLS and CDR2 YYNGEE. This CDR3 has 12 amino acids. In nucleotides, the CDR3 is TGTGCCTCCGACCGGTCCAATCAGCCCCAGCATTTT. It yields the protein CASDRSNQPQHF.